This T cell receptor (beta chain) emerged from a study of T-cell memory formation after mild COVID-19. Study in general: The study found TCR clusters largely donor specific.

MiXCR was run by TCRdb on the 5' RACE reads, yielding one entry per CDR3 protein. The repertoire holds about 560,000 distinct CDR3 sequences, 18% seen once, with approximately 12% in the top ten. As regards this clonotype: What it binds is not known.

Study-wide findings and caveats: Contracting CD4+ clones lay largely in CM and EM, with CD8+ ones residing in EMRA.

Trimming removed 4 bases from V and 4 bases from J; junction bases left unmatched: 5. The CDR3 runs to 14 residues. Germline CDR1 SGDLS, CDR2 YYNGEE. This clonotype was sampled from an adult woman who had mild COVID-19 (a few samples of this study predate the infection). Cell type and time point are not known. The J gene is TRBJ2-7, the V gene TRBV9; 10 nucleotides align to TRBD2. Sequenced sample: PBMCs or a T cell subset sorted from them (not recorded which). The CDR3 coding sequence is TGTGCCAGCAGCCCCAGCGGGGGGGTTTACGAGCAGTACTTC. It yields the protein CASSPSGGVYEQYF.